This T cell receptor beta chain comes out of a study of T cell changes during pregnancy in multiple sclerosis. From germline, CDR1 is SNHLY and CDR2 FYNNEI. The length of the CDR3 is 15 residues. V was pared by 8 bases and J by 5 bases, with 11 bases of the junction left unmatched. Only in-frame clones appear in the TCRdb table, and some are missing; sequencing was by immunoSEQ multiplex PCR. The table shows over 50,000 clones, with 89% occurring only once. The chain joins TRBV2 to TRBJ1-4, with 7 bases lining up with TRBD1. The source of this sequence is a female donor with multiple sclerosis, enrolled in a pregnancy study. This material consisted of peripheral blood, taken after pregnancy. CDR3: CASGGTVASNEKLFF. In nucleotides, the CDR3 is TGTGCCAGCGGGGGGACAGTGGCCTCGAATGAAAAACTGTTTTTT.